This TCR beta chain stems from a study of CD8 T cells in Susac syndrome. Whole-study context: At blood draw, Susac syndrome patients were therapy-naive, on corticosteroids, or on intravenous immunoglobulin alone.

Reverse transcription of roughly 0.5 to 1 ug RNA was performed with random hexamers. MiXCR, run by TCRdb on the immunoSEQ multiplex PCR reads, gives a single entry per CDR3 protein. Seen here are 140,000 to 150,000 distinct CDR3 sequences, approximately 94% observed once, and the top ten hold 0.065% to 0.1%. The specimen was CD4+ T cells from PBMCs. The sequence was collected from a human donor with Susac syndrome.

The CDR3 protein is CASSRQVSGANVLTF. CDR3 bases: TGTGCCAGCAGCAGACAGGTCTCTGGGGCCAACGTCCTGACTTTC. This chain links TRBV7-9 with TRBJ2-6; D may be TRBD1 (6 bases). The CDR3 length is 15 residues. Germline values: CDR1 SEHNR, CDR2 FQNEAQ (reference sequence). V was pared by 5 bases and J by 0 bases, with 8 bases between.